This TCR beta chain was retrieved from a study of CD8 T cells in Susac syndrome. General study results and limits: Expansion of Susac CD8+ clones peaked in TEMRA cells and in active patients.

From blood CD8+ and CD4+ T cells, TCR beta sequences were generated. Negative isolation yielded CD8+ and CD4+ T cells; FACS enriched TEMRA cells. The CDR3 has 14 residues. Unmatched junction bases numbered 6, after V lost 7 bases and J lost 2 bases. From germline, CDR1 is MNHEY and CDR2 SMNVEV (reference sequence). Notes on this clonotype: Its target is unknown.

RNA was extracted with the RNeasy kit, and a quantity of roughly 0.45 to 1 ug was reverse transcribed using random hexamers. An immunoSEQ multiplex PCR amplified TCR beta CDR3 over 54 Vbeta and 13 Jbeta. TCRdb called the immunoSEQ multiplex PCR reads again in MiXCR, with one record for every CDR3 protein. The sample consists of around 100,000 distinct CDR3 sequences, roughly 96% of them appearing once. Sequenced input: CD8+ T cells from PBMCs. This clonotype was sampled from a human donor with Susac syndrome. The chain combines TRBV27 with TRBJ2-3; 7 bases map to TRBD1. CDR3 protein: CASTPTGSTDTQYF. Written as DNA, the CDR3 is TGTGCCAGCACCCCGACAGGGTCCACAGATACGCAGTATTTT.